Listed below are T cell receptor beta chains from one sample, sequenced in a study of T cells after yellow fever vaccination. A single record per CDR3 protein comes from TCRdb applying MiXCR to the 5' RACE reads. The table has fewer than 450,000 distinct CDR3 sequences, approximately 10% seen once. This specimen was PBMCs, taken on the day of the first yellow fever vaccination. These receptors were obtained from a man younger than 30 who received the YFV17D yellow fever vaccine. Both conserved end residues are part of each CDR3. D genes are given only for firm matches. Clone size is shown for a subset of rows, as once, few, many or a class of expanded clone.

TRBV18	few	.	TRBJ1-1	TGTGCCAGCTCACCACCGGCTCGTGGGACTGAAGCTTTCTTT	CASSPPARGTEAFF
TRBV27	.	.	TRBJ1-4	TGTGCCAGCAGTTTCGCCTCAACTAATGAAAAACTGTTTTTT	CASSFASTNEKLFF
TRBV4-1	few	.	TRBJ2-1	TGCGCCAGCAGCCAAGAGGCAGGTGCGGATGAGCAGTTCTTC	CASSQEAGADEQFF
TRBV11-3	.	TRBD2	TRBJ2-1	TGTGCCAGCACCCCCCTGGGGGTAGCGGGGGGGTACAATGAGCAGTTCTTC	CASTPLGVAGGYNEQFF
TRBV9	few	.	TRBJ2-2	TGTGCCAGCAGCGTAGAGAGGGCGCAGAACACCGGGGAGCTGTTTTTT	CASSVERAQNTGELFF
TRBV20-1	.	.	TRBJ2-1	TGCAGTGCTAGAGGGATTGGGGGGGCCGAGGTGTACAATGAGCAGTTCTTC	CSARGIGGAEVYNEQFF
TRBV5-1	few	TRBD1	TRBJ2-5	TGCGCCAGCAGCTTCCGCTGGACAGGAGAGACCCAGTACTTC	CASSFRWTGETQYF
TRBV20-1	few	TRBD2	TRBJ2-1	TGCAGTGCTCCGGGACTAGCGGGGGCCCGCCAGTTCTTC	CSAPGLAGARQFF
TRBV20-1	few	.	TRBJ2-7	TGCAGTGCTAGAGATGGCAGAGATTACGAGCAGTACTTC	CSARDGRDYEQYF
TRBV19	few	.	TRBJ2-2	TGTGCCAGTAGTGGTGGGATCACCGGGGAGCTGTTTTTT	CASSGGITGELFF
TRBV20-1	.	.	TRBJ1-1	TGCAGTGCTAGAGAGGGCGGTGTGCCTGAAGCTTTCTTT	CSAREGGVPEAFF
TRBV5-4	few	.	TRBJ2-3	TGTGCCAGCAGCTTGGGGGTTAGCGGAGATACGCAGTATTTT	CASSLGVSGDTQYF
TRBV5-1	.	TRBD2	TRBJ2-5	TGCGCCAGCAGCTCAGCGACTAGCGGGGGGCCCGGGAGGACCCAGTACTTC	CASSSATSGGPGRTQYF
TRBV7-9	.	.	TRBJ2-7	TGTGCCAGCAGCTTAGAAGAGAACTACGAGCAGTACTTC	CASSLEENYEQYF
TRBV30	.	TRBD1	TRBJ2-5	TGTGCCTGGAGAGGAAAAAACAGGGGTCGGCAAGAGACCCAGTACTTC	CAWRGKNRGRQETQYF